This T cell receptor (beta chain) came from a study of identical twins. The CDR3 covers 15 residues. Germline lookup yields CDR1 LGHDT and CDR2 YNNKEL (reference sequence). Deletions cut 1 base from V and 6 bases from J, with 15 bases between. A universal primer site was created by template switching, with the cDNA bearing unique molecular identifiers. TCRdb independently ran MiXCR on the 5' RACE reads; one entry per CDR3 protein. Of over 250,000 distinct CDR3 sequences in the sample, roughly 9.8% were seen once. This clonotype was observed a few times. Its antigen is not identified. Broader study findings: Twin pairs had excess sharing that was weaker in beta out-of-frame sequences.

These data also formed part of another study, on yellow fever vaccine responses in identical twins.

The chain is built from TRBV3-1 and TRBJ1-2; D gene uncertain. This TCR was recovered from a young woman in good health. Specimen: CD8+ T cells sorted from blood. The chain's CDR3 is CASSQVGQWNDGYTF. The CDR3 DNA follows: TGTGCCAGCAGCCAAGTAGGGCAGTGGAACGATGGCTACACCTTC.